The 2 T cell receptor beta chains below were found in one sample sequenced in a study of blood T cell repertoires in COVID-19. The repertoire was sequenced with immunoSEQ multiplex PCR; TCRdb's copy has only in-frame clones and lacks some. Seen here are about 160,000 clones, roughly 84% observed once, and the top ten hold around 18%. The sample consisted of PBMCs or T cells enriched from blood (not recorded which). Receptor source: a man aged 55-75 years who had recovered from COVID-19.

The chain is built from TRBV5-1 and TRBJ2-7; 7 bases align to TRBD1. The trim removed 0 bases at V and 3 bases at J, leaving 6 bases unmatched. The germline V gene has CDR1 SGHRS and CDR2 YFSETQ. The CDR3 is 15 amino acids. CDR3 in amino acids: CASSLEPGQHYEQYF. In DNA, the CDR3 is TGCGCCAGCAGCTTGGAACCGGGACAGCACTACGAGCAGTACTTC.

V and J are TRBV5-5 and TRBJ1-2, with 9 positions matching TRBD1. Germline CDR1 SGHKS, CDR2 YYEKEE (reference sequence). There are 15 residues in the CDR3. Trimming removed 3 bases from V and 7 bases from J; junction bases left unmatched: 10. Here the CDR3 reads CASSSNRGLDGGYTF. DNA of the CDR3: TGTGCCAGCAGCTCCAACAGGGGGCTGGATGGTGGCTACACCTTC.